This TCR beta chain was recovered during a study of blood T cells in healthy people across ages. A few counts support this clonotype. The CDR3 loop spans 17 amino acids. Trimming removed 1 base from V and 4 bases from J, with 18 bases in between. The germline V gene encodes CDR1 PRHDT and CDR2 FYEKMQ (reference sequence). The second PCR ran roughly 7 to 11 cycles with a sample-barcoded 5' primer and J-beta primers. From each sample, at least 2.5 million paired-end reads containing CDR3 were obtained. TCRdb re-derived calls from the 5' RACE reads in MiXCR, one entry per CDR3 protein. The data show some 1.6 million distinct CDR3 sequences, 34% seen once. A minimum of 6 million PBMCs was isolated per sample.

This TCR was sampled from a woman aged 30 to 39 in good health. V usage is TRBV13 and J usage is TRBJ2-3, with D perhaps matching TRBD2 (6 bases). Source material: blood. This chain's CDR3 is CASSLEAGRELADTQYF. CDR3 nucleotides: TGTGCCAGCAGCTTAGAAGCGGGCAGGGAGTTAGCAGATACGCAGTATTTT.